This T cell receptor beta chain was obtained from a study of blood T cell repertoires in COVID-19. About the research overall: The United States, Italy and Spain were the sources of the acute and convalescent COVID-19 samples. T cells, B-cell-depleted T cells, or PBMCs supplied cDNA or gDNA.

Per the authors' pipeline: Amplification with reference gene primers provided the estimates of nucleated cell counts. The protocol was immunoSEQ multiplex PCR, while the TCRdb copy is restricted to in-frame clones and leaves out a portion. The D gene and trimming were derived from the DNA, and the V and J assignments and clone size from that table. The table includes over 70,000 clones, roughly 85% detected once. Germline CDR1 reads SGHVS; CDR2 reads FQNEAQ. The V and J ends lost 1 base and 0 bases respectively, with 13 bases between them. The CDR3 spans 18 residues. The chain recombines TRBV7-8 with TRBJ1-6; a weak D match, TRBD1 (6 bases). The clonotype comes from an elderly man with acute or convalescent COVID-19. Sequencing was performed on peripheral blood. The CDR3 region has the DNA TGTGCCAGCAGCTTAGGCGGGGGCATGTTCTCCTATAATTCACCCCTCCACTTT. The encoded protein is CASSLGGGMFSYNSPLHF.